This T cell receptor beta chain was retrieved from a study of OX40 agonist ivuxolimab in advanced cancers. Overall study context: Ivuxolimab is a fully human IgG2 antibody that activates OX40 (CD134). All patients had ivuxolimab intravenously every 2 weeks at 0.01 to 10 mg/kg. Study-level results: Averaging showed that CD8+ T cells had more expanded clones than CD4+ did.

In the case of this clone: Its target is unknown.

Sequencing was performed with immunoSEQ multiplex PCR; in TCRdb, only in-frame clones are kept and a portion is missing. The table includes 75,000 to 100,000 clones, about 92% detected once. The clonotype comes from an adult with an advanced solid tumor such as melanoma, head and neck, liver or kidney cancer. This sample comprised CD4+ or CD8+ T cells sorted from blood, obtained in a trial of the OX40 agonist ivuxolimab.

DNA for the CDR3: TGTGCCAGCAGTGGCCGTAGGGGTGAAGCTTTCTTT. Its translation: CASSGRRGEAFF. This rearrangement joins TRBV6-1 to TRBJ1-1; a possible D gene is TRBD1 (5 bases). With 4 bases removed from V and 7 bases from J, the gap between germline ends came to 10 bases. From germline, CDR1 is MNHNS and CDR2 SASEGT. The CDR3 runs to 12 residues.